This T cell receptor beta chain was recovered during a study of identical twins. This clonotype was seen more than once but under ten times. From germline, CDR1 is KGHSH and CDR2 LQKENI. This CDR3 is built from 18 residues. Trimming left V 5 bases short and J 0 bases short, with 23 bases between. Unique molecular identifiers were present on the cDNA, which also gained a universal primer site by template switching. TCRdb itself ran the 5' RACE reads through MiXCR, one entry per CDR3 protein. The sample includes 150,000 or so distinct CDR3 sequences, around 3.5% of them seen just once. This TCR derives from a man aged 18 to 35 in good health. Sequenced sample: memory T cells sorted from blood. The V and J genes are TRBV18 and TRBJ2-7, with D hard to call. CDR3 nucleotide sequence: TGTGCCAGCTCATCTTCCGGGCCTCTCATAGGACCCTCCTACGAGCAGTACTTC. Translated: CASSSSGPLIGPSYEQYF.